The TCR beta chain under discussion was sequenced for a study of CD8 T cells in ankylosing spondylitis. General study results and limits: Typical of ankylosing spondylitis blood, it appeared, was a TCR beta motif of under 10 highly homologous variants.

This clonotype has a count of ten or more. Its target is not known. One end of the junction is discordant with germline, which a read error may explain. TCRdb fed the 5' RACE reads into MiXCR, producing one record per CDR3 protein. The table records fewer than 550,000 distinct CDR3 sequences, under 5.5% of them present only once. This receptor was taken from a male donor with ankylosing spondylitis. Sequenced sample: blood, either unsorted or a sorted T cell fraction (not recorded which).

CDR3 nucleotide sequence: TGCAGTGCTAGAGGGGTCGCTAGCGGGAGGTACTCCTACAGTGAGCAGTTCTTC. Its protein is CSARGVASGRYSYSEQFF. The chain combines TRBV20-1 with TRBJ2-1, with 11 nucleotides matching TRBD2. Germline-derived CDR1 and CDR2 are DFQATT and SNEGSKA (reference sequence). There are 18 residues in the CDR3.